These 16 T cell receptor beta chains were sequenced from one sample in a study of blood T cell repertoires in COVID-19. Using immunoSEQ multiplex PCR, the repertoire was profiled, and TCRdb retains in-frame clones only, with some absent. The sample contains roughly 81,000 clones, more than 70% of which appear only once. Material: peripheral blood. These receptors were collected from a man at least 80 years old with active or convalescent COVID-19.

This sequence joins TRBV7-9 and TRBJ2-5; possible D gene TRBD1, 6 bases. The CDR3 has 13 residues. V was pared by 4 bases and J by 5 bases, with 11 bases between. Germline V gives CDR1 SEHNR, CDR2 FQNEAQ (reference sequence). The DNA for the CDR3 is TGTGCCAGCAGCTACAGGGTACGGGAGACCCAGTACTTC. Its protein product is CASSYRVRETQYF.

This clone has only one observation. The chain combines TRBV5-4 with TRBJ2-1; 10 bases map to TRBD2. CDR1 SGHNT and CDR2 YYREEE come from the germline V gene (reference sequence). CDR3 length: 15 residues. The V gene end was trimmed by 0 bases and the J gene end by 9 bases; junction bases not matched to a gene: 6. This chain's CDR3 is CASSLALAGVREQFF. As DNA, the CDR3 is TGTGCCAGCAGCTTGGCCCTAGCGGGAGTCCGTGAGCAGTTCTTC.

The chain combines TRBV25-1 with TRBJ2-2; the match to TRBD1 covers 7 bases. The CDR3 totals 15 residues. V lost 5 bases, J lost 5 bases, and 8 bases stayed unmatched. Germline CDR1 MGHDK, CDR2 SYGVNS. The CDR3 nucleotides read TGTGCCAGCAGTAGGGACAGCACGGGGACCGGGGAGCTGTTTTTT. Its protein product is CASSRDSTGTGELFF.

The CDR3 is CASSQTPHNEQFF. CDR3 DNA: TGTGCCAGCAGCCAGACTCCCCACAATGAGCAGTTCTTC. The rearrangement joins TRBV3-1 (or the pseudogene TRBV3-2) to TRBJ2-1; D is undetermined. The CDR3 contains 13 residues. Trimming shortened V by 3 bases and J by 5 bases, and 8 bases separated the two germline ends. Germline V gene sequence: CDR1 LGHDT, CDR2 YNNKEL (reference sequence).

This sequence joins TRBV7-2 and TRBJ2-1, with 8 bases that match TRBD2. Trimming took 1 base from V and 9 from J; bases not matched to a gene: 8. Germline V gene data show CDR1 as SGHTA and CDR2 as FQGNSA. The CDR3 totals 15 residues. The chain's CDR3 is CASSLGRVSGIEQFF. CDR3 nucleotides: TGTGCCAGCAGCTTAGGGAGGGTTAGCGGGATTGAGCAGTTCTTC.

This chain uses TRBV5-8 with TRBJ1-1; no clear D gene. CDR1 and CDR2 from the germline V gene are SGHTS and YDEGEE. This CDR3 comprises 11 residues. The V and J ends lost 7 bases and 6 bases respectively, with 10 bases between them. The CDR3 DNA reads TGTGCCAGCCTAGAGGTACCTGAAGCTTTCTTT. Translating it yields CASLEVPEAFF.

In DNA, the CDR3 is TGTGCCAGCAGCGTAGAACAGGGGCACTCACCCCTCCACTTT. The encoded protein is CASSVEQGHSPLHF. The V call is TRBV9, the J call TRBJ1-6; TRBD1 matches at 7 bases. CDR1 SGDLS and CDR2 YYNGEE come from the germline V gene. V shed 0 bases and J 10 bases; nucleotides not matched to a gene: 4. The CDR3 consists of 14 residues.

Note on this clone: Germline and junction disagree at one end, which may indicate a read error. This chain connects TRBV7-7 to TRBJ2-7, with 10 bases lining up with TRBD2. There are 13 residues in the CDR3. The V gene's germline CDR1 is SSHAT and CDR2 FNYEAQ (reference sequence). The CDR3 bases are TGTGCTAGCAGCTTAGCGGGGGGTGGCGAGCAGTACTTC. Protein sequence: CASSLAGGGEQYF.

V usage is TRBV5-6 and J usage is TRBJ1-4; D unclear. Germline values: CDR1 SGHDT, CDR2 YYEEEE. V was trimmed by 0 bases and J by 4 bases, leaving 16 bases between them. The length of the CDR3 is 17 residues. The chain's CDR3 is CASSLGPGSRSNEKLFF. The CDR3 DNA reads TGTGCCAGCAGCTTGGGTCCGGGGAGCCGTAGTAATGAAAAACTGTTTTTT.

This chain uses TRBV5-1 with TRBJ2-5; 9 bases agree with TRBD1. Looked up from germline, CDR1 is SGHRS and CDR2 is YFSETQ. V dropped 5 bases and J dropped 5; count of bases not matched to a gene: 7. This CDR3 contains 14 residues. The CDR3 DNA reads TGCGCCAGCAGATATACAGGGGGCGGGGAGACCCAGTACTTC. This encodes CASRYTGGGETQYF. Full variable domain (remainder filled in from reference TRBV5-1 and TRBJ2-5): KAGVTQTPRYLIKTRGQQVTLSCSPISGHRSVSWYQQTPGQGLQFLFEYFSETQRNKGNFPGRFSGRQFSNSRSEMNVSTLELGDSALYLCASRYTGGGETQYFGPGTRLLVL.

This rearrangement joins TRBV19 to TRBJ2-2; D may be TRBD1 (6 bases). The CDR3 contains 14 residues. V lost 6 bases to trimming and J lost 6 bases, with 14 bases between them. Germline CDR1 is LNHDA and CDR2 is SQIVND (reference sequence). CDR3 nucleotide sequence: TGTGCCAGTAGCCAACAGGGTGCGGCCGGGGAGCTGTTTTTT. Its protein product is CASSQQGAAGELFF.

This clone was counted between two and nine times. This chain uses TRBV5-1 with TRBJ2-3, with a possible D match to TRBD1 (5 bases). Germline V lookup: CDR1 SGHRS, CDR2 YFSETQ. The CDR3 is 15 residues long. V dropped 4 bases and J dropped 5 bases, with 17 bases sitting between them. CDR3 sequence: CASSISRAVGDTQYF. In nucleotides, the CDR3 is TGCGCCAGCAGCATCAGCAGGGCAGTGGGAGATACGCAGTATTTT.

V gene TRBV5-1 combines with J gene TRBJ2-5; 15 bases line up with TRBD2. This CDR3 contains 15 residues. Germline V gene data show CDR1 as SGHRS and CDR2 as YFSETQ. The V gene end was trimmed by 4 bases and the J gene end by 5 bases; junction bases not matched to a gene: 3. The CDR3 is CASSRTSGRGETQYF. The DNA of the CDR3 is TGCGCCAGCAGCCGGACTAGCGGGAGGGGCGAGACCCAGTACTTC.

This chain connects TRBV9 to TRBJ1-6, with a weak D call TRBD1 (6 bases). CDR1 and CDR2 from the germline V gene are SGDLS and YYNGEE. Trimming took 0 bases from V and 13 from J, leaving 20 bases between them. The CDR3 consists of 16 residues. CDR3 sequence (DNA): TGTGCCAGCAGCGTAGATCCTACGGGACAAGGGGATCCCCTCCACTTT. Its protein is CASSVDPTGQGDPLHF.

In its sample, this clone was seen once. The rearrangement uses TRBV29-1 and TRBJ1-1; D uncertain. V lost 8 bases and J lost 1, with 11 bases in between. Germline V gene lookup returns CDR1 SQVTM and CDR2 ANQGSEA. This CDR3 comprises 12 residues. The CDR3 nucleotides are TGCAGCTCCGAGGCTGCGAACACTGAAGCTTTCTTT. Translating it yields CSSEAANTEAFF.

The V and J genes are TRBV9 and TRBJ1-4, with 8 bases that match TRBD1. Per germline, CDR1 SGDLS and CDR2 YYNGEE. This CDR3 has 15 amino acids. Losses at the gene ends were 5 bases for V and 7 bases for J; bases not matched to a gene: 10. CDR3 protein: CASSRGTGEGEKLFF. The DNA of the CDR3 is TGTGCCAGCAGTCGAGGGACAGGAGAAGGTGAAAAACTGTTTTTT.